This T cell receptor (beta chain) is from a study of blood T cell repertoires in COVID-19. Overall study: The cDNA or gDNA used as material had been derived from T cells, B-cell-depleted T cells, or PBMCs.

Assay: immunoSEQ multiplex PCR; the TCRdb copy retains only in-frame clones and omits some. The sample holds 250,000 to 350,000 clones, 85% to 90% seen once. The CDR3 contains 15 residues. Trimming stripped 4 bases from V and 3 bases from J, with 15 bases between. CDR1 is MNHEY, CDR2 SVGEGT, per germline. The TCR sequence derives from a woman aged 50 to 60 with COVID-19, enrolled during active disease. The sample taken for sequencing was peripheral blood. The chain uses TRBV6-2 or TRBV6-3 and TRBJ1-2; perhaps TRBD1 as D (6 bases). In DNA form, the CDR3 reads TGTGCCAGCAGTTCGAGGGGTGAGGGGGACTATGGCTACACCTTC. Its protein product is CASSSRGEGDYGYTF.